A single sample is the source of the 2 T cell receptor beta chains below, sequenced in a study of T cells in Graves' hyperthyroidism and ophthalmopathy. Using RNA transcripts as the source, TCR beta CDR3 regions were amplified. HTBI primers drove first-round RT-PCR of the TCR CDR3. TCRdb independently ran MiXCR on the multiplex PCR reads; one entry per CDR3 protein. The sample records approximately 400,000 distinct CDR3 sequences, around a sixth being singletons. Sequencing used blood. The source is a man aged 18 to 30 with Graves' ophthalmopathy.

The chain employs TRBV10-3 and TRBJ2-1; the D call may be TRBD1 or TRBD2 (6 bases each). Between the trimmed V and J ends, which lost 9 bases and 7 bases, there was a span of 19 bases. This CDR3 is 14 amino acids long. Germline CDR1 reads ENHRY; CDR2 reads SYGVKD. As DNA, the CDR3 is TGTGCCATTTCGGGACACCCGGGGGAGAATGAGCAGTTCTTC. Its translation: CAISGHPGENEQFF.

This clonotype has only a few counts. The chain links TRBV6-1 to TRBJ1-1; the D gene is possibly TRBD1 (6 bases). The length of the CDR3 is 12 residues. Between the trimmed V and J ends, which lost 5 bases and 6 bases, there was a span of 10 bases. Germline V gene sequence: CDR1 MNHNS, CDR2 SASEGT. Here the CDR3 DNA reads TGTGCCAGCAGTAACAGGGCGCCTGAAGCTTTCTTT. It yields the protein CASSNRAPEAFF.